This record concerns one T cell receptor beta chain sequence. The sample belongs to a study of CXCR3-negative and CXCR3-positive naive CD8 T cells. cDNA libraries for TRB were generated by 5' RACE incorporating UMI labels. TCRdb reprocessed the 5' RACE reads and stores each CDR3 protein as one record, lacking DNA. The sample table includes 100,000 to 150,000 distinct CDR3 sequences. This TCR was sampled from a human donor in good health. Some clones in this sample may be carry-over from other donors' samples. The sample was naive CXCR3- CD8+ T cells from blood. Sample subset: CD45RO-CCR7+CD27+CD95- naive CD8+ T cells lacking CXCR3 (TNR3-).

The CDR3 sequence is CASSSDRVNNEQFF. This chain joins TRBV5-4 and TRBJ2-1. The CDR3 is 14 residues long. Germline lookup yields CDR1 SGHNT and CDR2 YYREEE (reference sequence). Variable domain in full (rest from reference TRBV5-4 and TRBJ2-1): ETGVTQSPTHLIKTRGQQVTLRCSSQSGHNTVSWYQQALGQGPQFIFQYYREEENGRGNFPPRFSGLQFPNYSSELNVNALELDDSALYLCASSSDRVNNEQFFGPGTRLTVL.